This TCR beta chain was obtained from a study of blood T cell repertoires in COVID-19. The CDR3 sequence is 15 residues long. V was clipped by 3 bases and J by 2 bases, with 13 bases between them. Germline V gene sequence: CDR1 LGHDT, CDR2 YNNKEL (reference sequence). Method: immunoSEQ multiplex PCR; TCRdb's copy keeps in-frame clones and lacks some. Among approximately 500,000 clones listed, nearly 90% were seen once. This TCR derives from a man younger than 30 with COVID-19, enrolled during active disease. V is TRBV3-1 (or the pseudogene TRBV3-2) and J is TRBJ2-5, with D tentatively TRBD2 (6 bases). Sequenced sample: peripheral blood. The CDR3: CASSHWGVEQETQYF. CDR3 DNA: TGTGCCAGCAGCCATTGGGGGGTGGAGCAAGAGACCCAGTACTTC.